The 22 T cell receptor beta chains below all came from one sample that was sequenced in a study of cytomegalovirus exposure and HLA in healthy donors. PCR amplification relied on 60 Vbeta primers (plus 13 Jbeta primers). Clones were sequenced by immunoSEQ multiplex PCR, and TCRdb holds only the in-frame ones, with some missing. The sample consists of 85,000 to 130,000 clones, roughly 71% of them appearing once. The specimen sequenced was PBMCs. The receptor source for this set is a male donor in good health and CMV-seropositive.

This rearrangement joins TRBV18 to TRBJ2-1, with unresolved D. The CDR3 loop spans 13 amino acids. V was cut by 5 bases and J by 5 bases, with 10 bases left in between. The germline V gene encodes CDR1 KGHSH and CDR2 LQKENI. CDR3 nucleotide sequence: TGTGCCAGCTCATACGGTTTGGACAATGAGCAGTTCTTC. Its translation is CASSYGLDNEQFF. Combining the CDR3 with reference TRBV18 and TRBJ2-1 gives the whole variable domain NAGVMQNPRHLVRRRGQEARLRCSPMKGHSHVYWYRQLPEEGLKFMVYLQKENIIDESGMPKERFSAEFPKEGPSILRIQQVVRGDSAAYFCASSYGLDNEQFFGPGTRLTVL.

The chain joins TRBV7-3 to TRBJ2-3, with 9 bases that match TRBD1. Trimming cost V 2 bases and J 0 bases; bases outside gene matches: 3. CDR3 length: 16 residues. Germline values: CDR1 SGHTA, CDR2 FQGTGA. The CDR3 nucleotides are TGTGCCAGCAGCTTAGGGACAGGGTCTAGCACAGATACGCAGTATTTT. Translating it yields CASSLGTGSSTDTQYF.

A single count supports this clone. The chain carries TRBV30 and TRBJ2-4, with 7 bases aligning to TRBD2. The V segment lost 5 bases and the J segment 2 bases; nucleotides outside the gene matches: 9. The CDR3 has 15 residues. Germline V gene data show CDR1 as GTSNPN and CDR2 as SVGIG (reference sequence). CDR3 DNA sequence: TGTGCCTGGGGAACCTATAGCGGGTCCAAAAACATTCAGTACTTC. Its protein product is CAWGTYSGSKNIQYF.

The chain couples TRBV6-4 to TRBJ1-1; D unresolved. Trimming cost V 3 bases and J 1 base, with 12 bases left between them. Per the germline V gene, CDR1 is MRHNA and CDR2 is SNTAGT. The CDR3 spans 15 residues. The CDR3 DNA reads as TGTGCCAGCAGTGAGAATGGGCACCCGAACACTGAAGCTTTCTTT. This translates into CASSENGHPNTEAFF.

V and J are TRBV9 and TRBJ1-2, with TRBD1 matching over 9 bases. The CDR3 contains 14 residues. V shed 0 bases, J shed 4 bases, and the junction held 1 base outside the gene matches. Looked up from germline, CDR1 is SGDLS and CDR2 is YYNGEE. As DNA, the CDR3 is TGTGCCAGCAGCGTAGAGGGACAGGGCTATGGCTACACCTTC. It translates to CASSVEGQGYGYTF.

The rearrangement joins TRBV5-1 to TRBJ1-1, with D unclear. Germline CDR1 reads SGHRS; CDR2 reads YFSETQ. Between the trimmed V and J ends, which lost 2 bases and 8 bases, there was a span of 7 bases. CDR3 length: 11 amino acids. CDR3 sequence (DNA): TGCGCCAGCAGCTTTGGCGGGGAAGCTTTCTTT. Its translation is CASSFGGEAFF.

The V gene is TRBV5-4, the J gene TRBJ2-7; 7 nucleotides line up with TRBD1. CDR3 length: 12 amino acids. Trimming removed 4 bases from V and 9 bases from J; junction bases left unmatched: 7. Germline CDR1 is SGHNT and CDR2 is YYREEE (reference sequence). CDR3 nucleotides: TGTGCCAGCAGCGCCTACAGGGGTGGGCAGTACTTC. Translated: CASSAYRGGQYF.

The V call is TRBV15, the J call TRBJ1-5, with D perhaps TRBD1 (6 bases). Germline V lookup: CDR1 LNHNV, CDR2 YYDKDF (reference sequence). CDR3 length equals 11 residues. V was trimmed by 6 bases and J by 9 bases, leaving 9 bases between them. The CDR3 reads CATRGAGPQHF. The CDR3 region has the DNA TGTGCCACCAGGGGGGCGGGGCCCCAGCATTTT.

V usage is TRBV7-2 and J usage is TRBJ1-3, with D possibly matching TRBD1 (5 bases). This CDR3 has 14 residues. V was cut by 3 bases and J by 2 bases, with 8 bases left in between. Per the germline V gene, CDR1 is SGHTA and CDR2 is FQGNSA. The CDR3 nucleotides read TGTGCCAGCAGCTTTCTAGGGGCTGGAAACACCATATATTTT. This encodes CASSFLGAGNTIYF.

The J gene is TRBJ2-1, the V gene TRBV4-2; maybe TRBD2 (6 bases). V lost 4 bases to trimming and J lost 3 bases, with 16 bases between them. The CDR3 extends over 16 amino acids. Germline V lookup: CDR1 LGHNA, CDR2 YNFKEQ. CDR3 region: CASSPENGDFYNEQFF. The DNA for the CDR3 is TGTGCCAGCAGCCCTGAAAACGGGGACTTCTACAATGAGCAGTTCTTC.

This sequence joins TRBV14 and TRBJ2-5; a possible D gene is TRBD1 (5 bases). CDR1 is SGHDN, CDR2 FVKESK, per germline. Trimming stripped 0 bases from V and 1 base from J, with 12 bases between. CDR3 length equals 16 residues. The CDR3 loop is CASSQDLAGPQETQYF. The CDR3 nucleotides are TGTGCCAGCAGCCAAGATCTTGCAGGGCCCCAAGAGACCCAGTACTTC. Variable domain in full (rest from reference TRBV14 and TRBJ2-5): EAGVTQFPSHSVIEKGQTVTLRCDPISGHDNLYWYRRVMGKEIKFLLHFVKESKQDESGMPNNRFLAERTGGTYSTLKVQPAELEDSGVYFCASSQDLAGPQETQYFGPGTRLLVL.

The V gene is TRBV19, the J gene TRBJ1-1, with TRBD1 identical over 7 bases. V dropped 1 base and J dropped 4; count of bases not matched to a gene: 6. In germline, CDR1 is LNHDA, CDR2 SQIVND (reference sequence). The length of the CDR3 is 15 residues. Here the CDR3 DNA reads TGTGCCAGTAGTATAGTAACAGGGGCGGCCACTGAAGCTTTCTTT. Its protein is CASSIVTGAATEAFF.

The gene calls are TRBV4-1 and TRBJ2-7, with TRBD2 matching 10 bases. The germline gives CDR1 MGHRA, CDR2 YSYEKL. Trimming took 2 bases from V and 6 from J; bases not matched to a gene: 10. The CDR3 has 16 residues. This CDR3 is CASSQPSSGSFGEQYF. The CDR3 coding sequence is TGCGCCAGCAGCCAACCGTCTAGCGGGAGTTTCGGCGAGCAGTACTTC.

This rearrangement joins TRBV6-5 to TRBJ1-2, with TRBD1 matching over 9 bases. CDR1 and CDR2 (germline): MNHEY, SVGAGI. Losses at the gene ends were 5 bases for V and 4 bases for J; bases not matched to a gene: 8. The CDR3 has 15 residues. CDR3: CASSPDRGDVYGYTF. The CDR3 DNA sequence: TGTGCCAGCAGTCCCGACAGGGGGGATGTCTATGGCTACACCTTC.

The chain couples TRBV6-1 to TRBJ2-3, with D possibly TRBD1 on 5 matching bases. The CDR3 contains 15 residues. Per germline, CDR1 MNHNS and CDR2 SASEGT. Trimming pared 4 bases from V and 3 bases from J, leaving 14 bases between. CDR3 protein: CASSAVTVNTDTQYF. CDR3 DNA: TGTGCCAGCAGTGCTGTGACAGTGAATACAGATACGCAGTATTTT.

About this clone: Other nucleotide sequences in the sample specify the same CDR3. The rearrangement uses TRBV7-2 and TRBJ2-7; D uncertain. CDR1 and CDR2 from the germline V gene are SGHTA and FQGNSA. The CDR3 has 11 residues. The germline V and J ends were trimmed by 4 bases and 2 bases, with 3 bases remaining between them. The DNA for the CDR3 is TGTGCCAGCAGCTCGGCCTACGAGCAGTACTTC. It translates to CASSSAYEQYF.

The rearrangement links TRBV5-1 to TRBJ2-7; the D is unclear. The V gene lost 4 bases and the J gene lost 0 bases, with 5 bases spanning the gap. Germline V gene lookup returns CDR1 SGHRS and CDR2 YFSETQ. The CDR3 sequence is 12 residues long. CDR3 in DNA: TGCGCCAGCAGCCCCCTCTCCTACGAGCAGTACTTC. As protein: CASSPLSYEQYF.

The rearrangement joins TRBV4-1 to TRBJ2-5; 12 positions agree with TRBD1. The J segment lost 4 bases and the V segment lost 7 bases, leaving 10 bases of the junction unmatched. Germline CDR1 is MGHRA and CDR2 is YSYEKL. The length of the CDR3 is 16 residues. Here the CDR3 DNA reads TGCGCCAGCAACGATCAACCGGGACAGGGGGCAGAGACCCAGTACTTC. This gives the protein CASNDQPGQGAETQYF.

This chain joins TRBV2 and TRBJ2-3; 10 nucleotides agree with TRBD2. Losses at the gene ends were 3 bases for V and 2 bases for J; bases not matched to a gene: 11. The CDR3 covers 18 residues. Germline CDR1 reads SNHLY; CDR2 reads FYNNEI. The CDR3 nucleotides read TGTGCCAGCAGTGAGCCTCTGCTAGCGGGGGACATCACAGATACGCAGTATTTT. Encoded protein: CASSEPLLAGDITDTQYF.

This chain uses TRBV2 with TRBJ2-3, with 10 positions matching TRBD1. The V gene end was trimmed by 7 bases and the J gene end by 5 bases; junction bases not matched to a gene: 9. CDR1 and CDR2 (germline): SNHLY, FYNNEI. The CDR3 extends over 15 amino acids. CDR3 amino acids: CASITGQGILDTQYF. Written as DNA, the CDR3 is TGTGCCAGCATTACGGGACAGGGGATTTTAGATACGCAGTATTTT.

V is TRBV6-5 and J is TRBJ2-7, with D possibly being TRBD1 (5 bases). This CDR3 has 15 residues. V dropped 0 bases and J dropped 2 bases, with 11 bases sitting between them. CDR1 is MNHEY, CDR2 SVGAGI, per germline. CDR3 amino acids: CASSYSKFRAYEQYF. The CDR3 DNA follows: TGTGCCAGCAGTTACTCGAAGTTCAGGGCCTACGAGCAGTACTTC.

The chain uses TRBV29-1 and TRBJ2-3, with a tentative D call TRBD2 (6 bases). V lost 8 bases and J 6 bases, leaving 15 bases between the germline ends. The V gene's germline CDR1 is SQVTM and CDR2 ANQGSEA. This CDR3 contains 12 residues. The CDR3 DNA is TGCAGCCCCCGACTAGAAACGGATACGCAGTATTTT. Protein: CSPRLETDTQYF.